The clone carrying this TCR beta chain has more than one count but fewer than ten. The target antigen is unknown. Study results and caveats: Tumor Treg TCRs overlapped most with tumor naive CD4+ cells. In terms of TCR gene usage, tumor memory CD4+ T cells clustered together with blood and lymph node memory CD4+ cells, as well as with lymph node naive CD4+ cells.

Constant-region reverse primers amplified full-length variable regions, followed by semi-nested Nested Universal Primer A PCR. TCRdb analysed the 5' RACE reads with MiXCR anew, one entry per CDR3 protein. The sample lists some 62,000 distinct CDR3 sequences; 22% were seen once. Germline V gene sequence: CDR1 MNHEY, CDR2 SVGAGI. This CDR3 is 16 amino acids long. Trimming at V came to 0 bases and at J to 4 bases, leaving 4 bases not matched to a gene. The chain couples TRBV6-5 to TRBJ2-3, with 10 bases identical to TRBD1. The receptor was derived from a female donor with breast cancer. Sequenced input: memory CD4+ T cells sorted from a lymph node. Stated subset: memory CD4+ T cells, CD4+CD45RO+CD25-. For the CDR3, the DNA is TGTGCCAGCAGTTACTCCGGGACAGGGGAGTCAGATACGCAGTATTTT. Its protein product is CASSYSGTGESDTQYF.